This is a list of T cell receptor beta chains from one sample in a study of molecular identifiers for immune sequencing clone quantification. One entry per CDR3 protein results from TCRdb running MiXCR on the PCR reads. The profile shows more than 550,000 distinct CDR3 sequences, about 25% of them singletons. Sequencing was done on a sample of naive CD8+ T cells from blood, with Jurkat cell RNA spiked in. The receptors shown here come from a human donor in good health. Some libraries in this study had Jurkat cell RNA spiked in. The CDR3 runs from the conserved cysteine through the conserved F or W. Fields, in order: D gene, clone size, V gene, J gene, CDR3 protein, CDR3 DNA. The D gene is left open where the match is weak. Size values are once, few and many counts, or a class for expanded clones, and some rows have none.

D: TRBD2
size: NA
V: TRBV18
J: TRBJ2-7
CDR3: CASSPTGTSMFYEQYF
DNA: TGTGCCAGCTCACCGACCGGGACTAGTATGTTCTACGAGCAGTACTTC

D: NA
size: many
V: TRBV7-8
J: TRBJ2-2
CDR3: CASSLPRSLGHLTGELFF
DNA: TGTGCCAGCAGCTTACCCCGGTCCCTAGGACACCTCACCGGGGAGCTGTTTTTT

D: TRBD1
size: NA
V: TRBV4-3
J: TRBJ1-1
CDR3: CASSQDWSWGQGVAEAFF
DNA: TGCGCCAGCAGCCAAGATTGGTCGTGGGGACAGGGTGTGGCTGAAGCTTTCTTT

D: NA
size: NA
V: TRBV27
J: TRBJ2-7
CDR3: CASSLGISSYEQYF
DNA: TGTGCCAGCAGCCTCGGGATCAGCTCCTACGAGCAGTACTTC

D: NA
size: few
V: TRBV11-2
J: TRBJ2-7
CDR3: CASSSYRDLPYEQYF
DNA: TGTGCCAGCAGCTCATACCGGGACTTACCCTACGAGCAGTACTTC

D: TRBD1
size: many
V: TRBV2
J: TRBJ2-3
CDR3: CASSVEGGGTDTQYF
DNA: TGTGCCAGCAGTGTAGAAGGGGGCGGCACAGATACGCAGTATTTT

D: NA
size: many
V: TRBV27
J: TRBJ2-7
CDR3: CATGDSYEQYF
DNA: TGTGCCACCGGGGACTCCTACGAGCAGTACTTC

D: TRBD2
size: few
V: TRBV20-1
J: TRBJ2-3
CDR3: CSASNSGDSTDTQYF
DNA: TGCAGTGCTAGTAATAGCGGGGATAGCACAGATACGCAGTATTTT

D: NA
size: many
V: TRBV2
J: TRBJ2-5
CDR3: CAILSGSQETQYF
DNA: TGTGCCATTCTTAGCGGATCTCAAGAGACCCAGTACTTC

D: NA
size: few
V: TRBV7-6
J: TRBJ2-7
CDR3: CASSPGDLYEQYF
DNA: TGTGCCAGCAGCCCAGGGGACCTCTACGAGCAGTACTTC

D: NA
size: few
V: TRBV11-2
J: TRBJ2-5
CDR3: CASSLLYSAKETQYF
DNA: TGTGCCAGCAGCTTGCTTTATAGCGCGAAAGAGACCCAGTACTTC

D: NA
size: many
V: TRBV7-6
J: TRBJ2-6
CDR3: CASGPSGANVLTF
DNA: TGTGCCAGCGGGCCCTCTGGGGCCAACGTCCTGACTTTC

D: NA
size: many
V: TRBV28
J: TRBJ2-3
CDR3: CASSLAGSGTDTQYF
DNA: TGTGCCAGCAGCTTGGCGGGGTCTGGCACAGATACGCAGTATTTT

D: TRBD1
size: few
V: TRBV7-9
J: TRBJ1-4
CDR3: CASSLTGGNNEKLFF
DNA: TGTGCCAGCAGCTTAACAGGGGGCAATAATGAAAAACTGTTTTTT

D: NA
size: NA
V: TRBV7-9
J: TRBJ1-3
CDR3: CASSLTGDSGNTIYF
DNA: TGTGCCAGCAGCCTTACAGGAGACTCTGGAAACACCATATATTTT

D: NA
size: NA
V: TRBV20-1
J: TRBJ1-2
CDR3: CSARGPGQAARYGHTF
DNA: TGCAGTGCTAGAGGTCCCGGGCAGGCCGCAAGATATGGCCACACCTTC

D: NA
size: NA
V: TRBV7-2
J: TRBJ2-7
CDR3: CASSPQGSHYEQYF
DNA: TGTGCCAGCAGCCCCCAGGGATCGCACTACGAGCAGTACTTC

D: NA
size: many
V: TRBV5-1
J: TRBJ2-5
CDR3: CASSSGDILVRETQYF
DNA: TGCGCCAGCAGCTCCGGGGACATACTAGTGAGAGAGACCCAGTACTTC